The clone carrying this T cell receptor (beta chain) turned up a few times. The antigen is undetermined. Scientists made TCR beta libraries using quantitative 5'-RACE with molecular barcodes. TCRdb ran MiXCR on the 5' RACE reads and lists one entry per CDR3 protein. The data hold 330,000 or so distinct CDR3 sequences, with approximately 8% observed a single time. This CDR3 region has 17 residues. The V gene's germline CDR1 is ENHRY and CDR2 SYGVKD. V dropped 3 bases and J dropped 4; count of bases not matched to a gene: 7. This entry is derived from a study of CD8 T cells in ankylosing spondylitis. Study outcomes and limitations: Disease-linked clones, CD8+, were relatively rare in peripheral blood. For ankylosing spondylitis blood, a TCR beta motif of seven to nine highly homologous variants appeared characteristic.

The source is a male donor with ankylosing spondylitis. Specimen: blood, either unsorted or a sorted T cell fraction (not recorded which). This sequence joins TRBV10-3 and TRBJ2-5; 14 positions match TRBD2. CDR3 sequence: CAISDGTSGSGGETQYF. In DNA form, the CDR3 reads TGTGCCATCAGTGACGGGACTAGCGGGAGCGGAGGAGAGACCCAGTACTTC.